One and the same sample provided the 8 T cell receptor beta chains below, sequenced in a study of early T cells in non-severe SARS-CoV-2 infection. TCRdb itself ran the 5' RACE reads through MiXCR, one entry per CDR3 protein. The sample shows about 80,000 distinct CDR3 sequences, 9.5% to 15% of them seen only once. The material sequenced was whole blood. All receptors come from an adult who was a healthcare worker with PCR-confirmed SARS-CoV-2 infection or an uninfected control (not recorded which).

The sample holds many counts of this clonotype. V usage is TRBV20-1 and J usage is TRBJ1-4, with 10 nucleotides matching TRBD1. V shed 2 bases, J shed 8 bases, and the junction held 11 bases outside the gene matches. Germline values: CDR1 DFQATT, CDR2 SNEGSKA (reference sequence). The CDR3 totals 16 residues. Here the CDR3 reads CSARPGTGVDREKLFF. CDR3 DNA sequence: TGCAGTGCTAGACCCGGGACAGGGGTTGATCGAGAAAAACTGTTTTTT.

The gene calls are TRBV27 and TRBJ2-2; D is possibly TRBD2 (6 bases). The V end lost 7 bases, the J end lost 0 bases, and 18 bases lay between the germline ends. The CDR3 extends over 17 amino acids. Germline loops: CDR1 MNHEY, CDR2 SMNVEV (reference sequence). CDR3: CASTGTGTRSNTGELFF. CDR3 nucleotides: TGTGCCAGCACCGGGACTGGCACGCGGTCGAACACCGGGGAGCTGTTTTTT.

Ten or more counts support this clonotype. The gene calls are TRBV9 and TRBJ1-1; D gene unclear. This CDR3 region has 16 residues. The V end lost 4 bases, the J end lost 1 base, and 17 bases lay between the germline ends. Germline V gene data show CDR1 as SGDLS and CDR2 as YYNGEE. CDR3 DNA: TGTGCCAGCAGCTATAATAAAGAACGGACGAACACTGAAGCTTTCTTT. Amino acid sequence: CASSYNKERTNTEAFF.

The chain links TRBV28 to TRBJ2-7, with 10 bases identical to TRBD1. CDR1 and CDR2 (germline): MDHEN, SYDVKM. The CDR3 totals 14 residues. The ends lost 5 bases at V and 5 bases at J; junction bases unmatched: 6. CDR3: CASSPPGQGNEQYF. The CDR3 DNA is TGTGCCAGCAGTCCACCGGGACAGGGGAACGAGCAGTACTTC.

This clonotype was picked up many times. The rearrangement links TRBV5-4 to TRBJ1-4; perhaps TRBD1 as D (5 bases). The CDR3 consists of 13 residues. Trimming took 4 bases from V and 6 from J, leaving 10 bases between them. The germline CDR1 and CDR2 sequences are SGHNT and YYREEE (reference sequence). CDR3: CASSRDRHEKLFF. CDR3 nucleotides: TGTGCCAGCAGCCGAGACAGACATGAAAAACTGTTTTTT.

The chain employs TRBV7-2 and TRBJ2-3; 11 nucleotides match TRBD1. V trimming: 1 base; J trimming: 5 bases; junction bases outside the gene matches: 5. The germline gives CDR1 SGHTA, CDR2 FQGNSA. The CDR3 runs 16 residues. CDR3 sequence: CASSLVPGTGGDTQYF. CDR3 in DNA: TGTGCCAGCAGCTTAGTCCCCGGGACAGGGGGAGATACGCAGTATTTT.

The gene calls are TRBV10-3 and TRBJ1-1; D is possibly TRBD1 (6 bases). The ends were cut back, 7 bases at V and 2 bases at J, with 17 bases in the middle. Germline values: CDR1 ENHRY, CDR2 SYGVKD. This CDR3 is built from 15 residues. The CDR3 loop reads CAITRGRGENTEAFF. The DNA of the CDR3 is TGTGCCATCACCAGAGGTAGGGGGGAAAACACTGAAGCTTTCTTT.

This clonotype was detected ten times or more. This chain connects TRBV10-1 to TRBJ2-2; 9 nucleotides match TRBD2. The germline gives CDR1 WNHNN, CDR2 SYGVQD (reference sequence). The CDR3 loop spans 20 amino acids. Germline trimming cut 6 bases from V and 6 bases from J; bases unmatched to any gene: 23. DNA of the CDR3: TGCGCCAGCAGCGCCTACATTCTAGCGGGACCCACCGGGGTCCCCGGGGAGCTGTTTTTT. Its translation is CASSAYILAGPTGVPGELFF.